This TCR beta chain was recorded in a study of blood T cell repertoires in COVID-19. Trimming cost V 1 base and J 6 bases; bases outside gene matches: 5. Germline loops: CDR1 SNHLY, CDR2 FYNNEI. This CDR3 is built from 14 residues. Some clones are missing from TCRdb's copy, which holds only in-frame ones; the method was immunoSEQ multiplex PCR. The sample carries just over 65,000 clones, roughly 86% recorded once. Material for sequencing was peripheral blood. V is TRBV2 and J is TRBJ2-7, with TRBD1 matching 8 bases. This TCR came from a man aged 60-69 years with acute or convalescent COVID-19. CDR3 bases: TGTGCCAGCAGTGAAGGGGGGACAGGCGCCGAGCAGTACTTC. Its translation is CASSEGGTGAEQYF. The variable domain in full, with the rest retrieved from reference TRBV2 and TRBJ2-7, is EPEVTQTPSHQVTQMGQEVILRCVPISNHLYFYWYRQILGQKVEFLVSFYNNEISEKSEIFDDQFSVERPDGSNFTLKIRSTKLEDSAMYFCASSEGGTGAEQYFGPGTRLTVT.